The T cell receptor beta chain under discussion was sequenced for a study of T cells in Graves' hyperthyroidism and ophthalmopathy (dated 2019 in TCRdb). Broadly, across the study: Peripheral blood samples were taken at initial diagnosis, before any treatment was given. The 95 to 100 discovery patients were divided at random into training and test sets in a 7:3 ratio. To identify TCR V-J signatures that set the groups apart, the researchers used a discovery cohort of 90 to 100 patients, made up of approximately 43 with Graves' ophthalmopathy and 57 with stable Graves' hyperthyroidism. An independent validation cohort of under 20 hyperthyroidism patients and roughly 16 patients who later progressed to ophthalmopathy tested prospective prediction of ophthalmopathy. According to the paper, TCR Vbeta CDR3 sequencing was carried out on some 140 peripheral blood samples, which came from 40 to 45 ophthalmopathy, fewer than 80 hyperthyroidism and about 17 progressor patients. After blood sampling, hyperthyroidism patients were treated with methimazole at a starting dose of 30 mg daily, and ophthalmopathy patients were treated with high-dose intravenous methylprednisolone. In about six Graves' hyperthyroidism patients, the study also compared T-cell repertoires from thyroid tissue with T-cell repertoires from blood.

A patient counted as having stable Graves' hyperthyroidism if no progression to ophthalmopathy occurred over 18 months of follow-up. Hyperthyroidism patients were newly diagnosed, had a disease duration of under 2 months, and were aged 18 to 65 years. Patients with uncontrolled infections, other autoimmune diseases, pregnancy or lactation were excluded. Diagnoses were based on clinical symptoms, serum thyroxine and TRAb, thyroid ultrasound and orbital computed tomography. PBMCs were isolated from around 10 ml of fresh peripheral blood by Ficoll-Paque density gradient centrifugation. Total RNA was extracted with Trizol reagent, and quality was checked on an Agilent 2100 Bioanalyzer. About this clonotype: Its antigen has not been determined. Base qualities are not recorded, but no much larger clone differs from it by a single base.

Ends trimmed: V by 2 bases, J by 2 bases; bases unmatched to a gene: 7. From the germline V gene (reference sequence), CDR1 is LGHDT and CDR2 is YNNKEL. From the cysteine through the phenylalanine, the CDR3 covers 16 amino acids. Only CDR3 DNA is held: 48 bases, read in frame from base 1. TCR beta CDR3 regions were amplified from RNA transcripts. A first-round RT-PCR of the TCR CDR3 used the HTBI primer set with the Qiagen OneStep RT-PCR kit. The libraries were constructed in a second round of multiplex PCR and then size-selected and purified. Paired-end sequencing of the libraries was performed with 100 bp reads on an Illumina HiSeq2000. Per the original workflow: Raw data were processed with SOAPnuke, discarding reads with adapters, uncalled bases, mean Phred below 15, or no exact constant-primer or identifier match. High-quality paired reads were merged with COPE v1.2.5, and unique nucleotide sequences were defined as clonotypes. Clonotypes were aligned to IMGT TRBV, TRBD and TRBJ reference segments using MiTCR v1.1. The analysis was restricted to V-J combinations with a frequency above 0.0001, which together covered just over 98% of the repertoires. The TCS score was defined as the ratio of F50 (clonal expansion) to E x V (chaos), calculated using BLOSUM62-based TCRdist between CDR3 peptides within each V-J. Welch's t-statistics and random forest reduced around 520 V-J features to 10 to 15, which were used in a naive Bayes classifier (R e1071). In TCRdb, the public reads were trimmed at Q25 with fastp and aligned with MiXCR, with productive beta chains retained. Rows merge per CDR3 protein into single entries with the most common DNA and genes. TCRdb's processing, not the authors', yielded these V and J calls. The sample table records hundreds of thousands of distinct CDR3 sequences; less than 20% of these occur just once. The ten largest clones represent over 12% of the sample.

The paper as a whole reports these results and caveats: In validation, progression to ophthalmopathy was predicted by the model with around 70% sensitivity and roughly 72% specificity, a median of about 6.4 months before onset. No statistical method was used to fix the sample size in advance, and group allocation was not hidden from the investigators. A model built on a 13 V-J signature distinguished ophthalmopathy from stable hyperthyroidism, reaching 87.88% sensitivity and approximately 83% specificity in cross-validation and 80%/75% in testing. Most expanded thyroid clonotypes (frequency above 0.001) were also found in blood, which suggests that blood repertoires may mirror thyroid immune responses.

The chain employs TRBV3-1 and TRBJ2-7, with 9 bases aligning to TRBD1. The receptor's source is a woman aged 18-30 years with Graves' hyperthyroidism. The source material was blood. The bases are TGTGCCAGCAGCCAATCAGGGACAGGGACGACCTACGAGCAGTACTTC. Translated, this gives CASSQSGTGTTYEQYF.